A selection of T cell receptor beta chains follows, all from one sample in a study of blood T cell repertoires in COVID-19. Assay: immunoSEQ multiplex PCR; the TCRdb copy retains only in-frame clones and omits some. Seen here are about 150,000 clones, approximately 84% observed once, and the top ten hold approximately 5%. The source material was peripheral blood. These receptors were taken from a human donor in a cohort sampled during active COVID-19. CDR3s include the opening cysteine and the closing phenylalanine or tryptophan. Each record gives: J gene, clone size, V gene, D gene, CDR3 DNA, CDR3 protein. A D gene is named only where the DNA matches it firmly. Size is stated for part of the rows, as once, few or many counts, or as a class when the clone is expanded.

TRBJ1-1,NA,TRBV15,NA,TGTGCCACCAGCAGTAGGCCAGGGGTGGGAACTGAAGCTTTCTTT,CATSSRPGVGTEAFF
TRBJ2-3,NA,TRBV5-1,NA,TGCGCCAGCAGCTTAGACAGGACAGATACGCAGTATTTT,CASSLDRTDTQYF
TRBJ2-5,NA,TRBV27,NA,TGTGCCAGCAGTGAGGACACACAAGAGACCCAGTACTTC,CASSEDTQETQYF
TRBJ1-2,NA,TRBV6-5,TRBD1,TGTGCTTCAACAGGGGGCATGGACTATGGCTACACCTTC,CASTGGMDYGYTF
TRBJ1-2,once,TRBV11-2,TRBD1,TGTGCCAGCAGCTTAGTAGGAGGACAGGACTATGGCTACACCTTC,CASSLVGGQDYGYTF
TRBJ1-5,NA,TRBV12-3/TRBV12-4,NA,TGTGCCAGCAGCCTGGACAGTAATCAGCCCCAGCATTTT,CASSLDSNQPQHF
TRBJ2-5,NA,TRBV19,NA,TGTGCCAGTAGTATGAACTACCAAGAGACCCAGTACTTC,CASSMNYQETQYF
TRBJ2-1,NA,TRBV9,TRBD1,TGTGCCAGCAGCGCTCAGGGGGCGATCCTCGATGAGCAGTTCTTC,CASSAQGAILDEQFF
TRBJ2-3,NA,TRBV6-1,NA,TGTGCCAGCAGTGAAGCACAGGGAAGCACAGATACGCAGTATTTT,CASSEAQGSTDTQYF
TRBJ1-6,NA,TRBV2,NA,TGTGCCAGCAGTGAGCCCGCGGATTCACCCCTCCACTTT,CASSEPADSPLHF
TRBJ2-7,NA,TRBV5-4,TRBD2,TGTGCCAGCAGCCCGGGACTAGCGGCCTACGAGCAGTACTTC,CASSPGLAAYEQYF
TRBJ2-2,few,TRBV6-6,NA,TGTGCCAGCACCCAGCAGGGGGGATCCACCGGGGAGCTGTTTTTT,CASTQQGGSTGELFF
TRBJ1-1,NA,TRBV7-9,TRBD1,TGTGCCAGCAGCCAAACCGGGACAGGGGGCCCTGAAGCTTTCTTT,CASSQTGTGGPEAFF
TRBJ1-4,NA,TRBV20-1,TRBD1,TGCAGTGCTAGTACAGGGGCAGCAACTAATGAAAAACTGTTTTTT,CSASTGAATNEKLFF
TRBJ1-1,NA,TRBV4-2,TRBD1,TGTGCCAGCAGCCCCCGGACAGGGGGGAACACTGAAGCTTTCTTT,CASSPRTGGNTEAFF
TRBJ2-7,once,TRBV24-1,NA,TGTGCCACCAGTGAGGGTGGGGCAGGGAGGTCCGGCGAGCAGTACTTC,CATSEGGAGRSGEQYF
TRBJ2-5,NA,TRBV5-1,NA,TGCGCCAGCAGCTTGGAACGCCCAGGGCAAGAGACCCAGTACTTC,CASSLERPGQETQYF
TRBJ2-2,NA,TRBV7-2,NA,TGTGCCAGCAGCTTAGGCGGGGCCGGTTTCACCGGGGAGCTGTTTTTT,CASSLGGAGFTGELFF
TRBJ1-6,NA,TRBV7-9,NA,TGTGCCAGCAGCGATGAGATTTTTTCGCCCCTCCACTTT,CASSDEIFSPLHF
TRBJ1-5,NA,TRBV4-2,NA,TGTGCCAGCAGCCAAGATCCCGGACAGCTCAATCAGCCCCAGCATTTT,CASSQDPGQLNQPQHF
TRBJ2-5,NA,TRBV6-1,TRBD2,TGTGCCAGCAGCCGTAGCGGGAGGGAAGAGACCCAGTACTTC,CASSRSGREETQYF
TRBJ2-2,NA,TRBV5-1,TRBD1,TGCGCCAGCAGGACAGGGGGTGCCGGGGAGCTGTTTTTT,CASRTGGAGELFF
TRBJ2-7,NA,TRBV5-6,NA,TGTGCCAGCAGCCGTGGAGACCTGGTCCCCTACGAGCAGTACTTC,CASSRGDLVPYEQYF
TRBJ1-1,few,TRBV3-1/TRBV3-2,NA,TGTGCCAGCAGCAAATACTACTCGGACAAAACGACTGAAGCTTTCTTT,CASSKYYSDKTTEAFF
TRBJ1-2,few,TRBV10-1,TRBD1,TGCGCCAGCAGTGAGAGACAGGGGGTGAACTATGGCTACACCTTC,CASSERQGVNYGYTF
TRBJ2-5,NA,TRBV5-1,TRBD1,TGCGCCAGCAGCTTGGCCATGGGACAGGGGTCCTACCAAGAGACCCAGTACTTC,CASSLAMGQGSYQETQYF
TRBJ2-2,NA,TRBV9,NA,TGTGCCAGCAGCGTAGGTAGGGGCGGCACCGGGGAGCTGTTTTTT,CASSVGRGGTGELFF
TRBJ2-5,NA,TRBV30,TRBD1,TGTGCCTTCGGGAAGGGGGCGGCGGAGACCCAGTACTTC,CAFGKGAAETQYF
TRBJ2-3,NA,TRBV7-2,NA,TGTGCCAGCAGCTTAGCCCACCGGGAGAGAGATACGCAGTATTTT,CASSLAHRERDTQYF
TRBJ1-6,NA,TRBV6-5,NA,TGTGCCAGCAGTTACTCGGGGGGGGGAGTTGATTCACCCCTCCACTTT,CASSYSGGGVDSPLHF
TRBJ2-4,NA,TRBV7-8,NA,TGTGCCAGCAGCGCGCGACCCGAAGGGACAAATCTGGCCAAAAACATTCAGTACTTC,CASSARPEGTNLAKNIQYF
TRBJ1-5,few,TRBV7-9,NA,TGTGCCAGCAGCTCAGAGGGGGGGGCGTATCAGCCCCAGCATTTT,CASSSEGGAYQPQHF
TRBJ1-5,NA,TRBV5-4,NA,TGTGCCAGCAGCTTGGGAGGGAGTGATCGCAATCAGCCCCAGCATTTT,CASSLGGSDRNQPQHF
TRBJ1-1,few,TRBV24-1,NA,TGTGCCACCAGTGACCGAGGGAACAGGGCGAACACTGAAGCTTTCTTT,CATSDRGNRANTEAFF
TRBJ2-7,NA,TRBV28,TRBD2,TGTGCCAGCAGCCAAGCGGGGTATTCCTACGAGCAGTACTTC,CASSQAGYSYEQYF
TRBJ1-2,NA,TRBV28,NA,TGTGCCAGCAGTTTGGGAGCTAACTATGGCTACACCTTC,CASSLGANYGYTF
TRBJ2-3,few,TRBV11-3,NA,TGTGCCAGCAGCCTAGGGCCAGGGGCGGTAGATACGCAGTATTTT,CASSLGPGAVDTQYF
TRBJ2-5,NA,TRBV7-9,TRBD1,TGTGCCAGCAGCTCCACCAGGACAGGGAGTGAGACCCAGTACTTC,CASSSTRTGSETQYF
TRBJ2-3,NA,TRBV7-3,NA,TGTGCCAGCAGCTTAGGGGGGGCCACAGATACGCAGTATTTT,CASSLGGATDTQYF
TRBJ2-1,NA,TRBV5-4,NA,TGTGCCAGCAGCTTGGGGGGCGAGCAGTTCTTC,CASSLGGEQFF
TRBJ2-3,NA,TRBV4-1,NA,TGCGCCAGCAGCGAGGGATATAGGAGCACAGATACGCAGTATTTT,CASSEGYRSTDTQYF
TRBJ1-6,NA,TRBV28,NA,TGTGCCAGCAGACAAGGGGGAACTATTAATTCACCCCTCCACTTT,CASRQGGTINSPLHF
TRBJ2-3,NA,TRBV3-1/TRBV3-2,NA,TGTGCCAGCAGCCAAGGGAGAGACACAGATACGCAGTATTTT,CASSQGRDTDTQYF
TRBJ1-1,NA,TRBV5-1,TRBD1,TGCGCCAGCAGCCCCCACAGGGGGACAAACACTGAAGCTTTCTTT,CASSPHRGTNTEAFF
TRBJ2-7,few,TRBV5-1,TRBD1,TGCGCCAGCAGCTTGTTGGCAGGGGGCCAATACGAGCAGTACTTC,CASSLLAGGQYEQYF